Sequencing of this T cell receptor (beta chain) was carried out in a study of shared clonotypes between healthy human individuals. The study, taken as a whole, reports: Non-shared clonotypes showed lower generation probabilities than clonotypes common to all four donors. It was expected that sequencing depth would affect clonotype sharing among donors.

An even split of each subset's genomic DNA across several immunoSEQ plates was performed. Clones were read by immunoSEQ multiplex PCR, and TCRdb kept only the in-frame ones, dropping some. The sample includes roughly 380,000 clones, 90% to 97% of them seen just once. Worth noting for this clone: Its matching antigen is unknown.

Germline lookup yields CDR1 SGHRS and CDR2 YFSETQ. Trimming removed 1 base from V and 3 bases from J, with 13 bases in between. This CDR3 is built from 15 residues. The sequencing sample was made of memory CD8+ T cells sorted from blood. The sample's subset: CD45RO+ cells pooled with CCR7-negative TemRA cells. This clonotype was obtained from a man aged 25 to 45 in good health. V gene TRBV5-1 combines with J gene TRBJ1-1; a possible D gene is TRBD1 (6 bases). The CDR3 DNA sequence: TGCGCCAGCAGCTTGACAGGGTCCGGGTACACTGAAGCTTTCTTT. This encodes CASSLTGSGYTEAFF.